These 7 T cell receptor beta chains were sequenced from one sample in a study of blood T cell repertoires in COVID-19 (TCRdb year 2020). The method behind the library was the immunoSEQ multiplex PCR assay. TCRdb carries this immuneACCESS record with in-frame sequences only. Its versions omit some clonotypes, under half of them owing to an unresolved V gene in the studies checked, with the rest unexplained. This sample comprises 250,000 or so clones, roughly nine tenths of them detected only once. Of the sample, approximately 2.4% falls within the top ten clones. The sample taken for sequencing was PBMCs or T cells enriched from blood (not recorded which). Receptors were obtained from a woman in her late teens or twenties who had recovered from COVID-19.

The rearrangement uses TRBV4-1 and TRBJ1-4, with 7 bases identical to TRBD1. Germline CDR1 reads MGHRA; CDR2 reads YSYEKL. The junction had 14 bases not matched to a gene; V was cut back by 0 bases and J by 7 bases. This CDR3 is 18 amino acids long. The CDR3 region has the DNA TGCGCCAGCAGCCAAGAACCCCGACAGGGAAGCGGATTTGAAAAACTGTTTTTT. It codes for CASSQEPRQGSGFEKLFF.

The rearrangement joins TRBV30 to TRBJ2-2; tentatively, D is TRBD2 (6 bases). The CDR3 spans 15 residues. Germline CDR1 reads GTSNPN; CDR2 reads SVGIG (reference sequence). Deletions cut 2 bases from V and 2 bases from J, with 12 bases between. The CDR3 sequence: CAWSPRLDNTGELFF. The CDR3 nucleotides are TGTGCCTGGAGTCCCAGACTAGATAACACCGGGGAGCTGTTTTTT.

In its sample, this clone was seen many times. The chain carries TRBV7-2 and TRBJ1-1, with 7 bases identical to TRBD1. Losses at the gene ends were 4 bases for V and 0 bases for J; bases not matched to a gene: 14. The CDR3 covers 18 residues. The germline gives CDR1 SGHTA, CDR2 FQGNSA. In nucleotides, the CDR3 is TGTGCCAGCAGCTACCGAGGGGGCCGATCACTTCTGAACACTGAAGCTTTCTTT. Protein product: CASSYRGGRSLLNTEAFF.

J is TRBJ1-2 and V is TRBV10-3; a possible D gene is TRBD1 (6 bases). The CDR3 sequence is 16 residues long. Germline CDR1 ENHRY, CDR2 SYGVKD. Trimming cost V 0 bases and J 7 bases, with 18 bases left between them. CDR3 bases: TGTGCCATCAGTGAGTCACCTGAGCGGGGGGCAGCTGGCTACACCTTC. Protein sequence: CAISESPERGAAGYTF.

This chain connects TRBV9 to TRBJ1-1, with 7 bases matching TRBD1. CDR1 SGDLS and CDR2 YYNGEE come from the germline V gene. The CDR3 is 15 amino acids. J was trimmed by 3 bases and V by 0 bases; bases with no gene match: 5. The DNA for the CDR3 is TGTGCCAGCAGCGTAGGTGCCAGGGGGTACACTGAAGCTTTCTTT. It yields the protein CASSVGARGYTEAFF.

The chain carries TRBV3-1 (or the pseudogene TRBV3-2) and TRBJ2-7; 7 bases fit TRBD2. The trim removed 1 base at V and 0 bases at J, leaving 6 bases unmatched. The CDR3 extends over 16 amino acids. Germline V gene sequence: CDR1 LGHDT, CDR2 YNNKEL (reference sequence). The CDR3 DNA reads TGTGCCAGCAGCCAAGGGTGGGCTAGCGGCTCCTACGAGCAGTACTTC. This translates into CASSQGWASGSYEQYF.

The chain links TRBV6-5 to TRBJ1-1, with 7 bases aligning to TRBD1. The CDR3 runs 15 residues. V was pared by 4 bases and J by 3 bases, with 8 bases of the junction left unmatched. Germline V CDR1 and CDR2: MNHEY, SVGAGI. CDR3 nucleotides: TGTGCCAGCAGTTGGACCACAGGGGCGGACACTGAAGCTTTCTTT. It is translated as CASSWTTGADTEAFF.